This T cell receptor beta chain was observed in a study of Graves' ophthalmopathy and Graves' hyperthyroidism. Researchers took RNA transcripts and amplified TCR beta CDR3 regions from them. Following a first-round RT-PCR that used HTBI primers, a second-round multiplex PCR was carried out. One entry per CDR3 protein results from TCRdb running MiXCR on the multiplex PCR reads. The repertoire consists of a few hundred thousand distinct CDR3 sequences, with 17% occurring once and the leading ten covering roughly 2.4%. Exclusion criteria comprised other autoimmune diseases, uncontrolled infections, pregnancy or lactation in patients. This clonotype was counted between two and nine times. The antigen remains undetermined. Study results and limitations: Among expanded thyroid clonotypes above 0.001 frequency, most also occurred in blood.

Trimming took off 6 bases at V and 14 bases at J, with 14 bases between the two ends. The CDR3 spans 10 residues. Germline V gene data show CDR1 as DFQATT and CDR2 as SNEGSKA (reference sequence). This rearrangement joins TRBV20-1 to TRBJ2-4, with a possible D match to TRBD2 (6 bases). This TCR came from an adult woman with stable Graves' hyperthyroidism. Sequences were obtained from peripheral blood. The CDR3 DNA follows: TGCAGTGCCCTACGGGGGATTAAGTACTTC. It is translated as CSALRGIKYF.